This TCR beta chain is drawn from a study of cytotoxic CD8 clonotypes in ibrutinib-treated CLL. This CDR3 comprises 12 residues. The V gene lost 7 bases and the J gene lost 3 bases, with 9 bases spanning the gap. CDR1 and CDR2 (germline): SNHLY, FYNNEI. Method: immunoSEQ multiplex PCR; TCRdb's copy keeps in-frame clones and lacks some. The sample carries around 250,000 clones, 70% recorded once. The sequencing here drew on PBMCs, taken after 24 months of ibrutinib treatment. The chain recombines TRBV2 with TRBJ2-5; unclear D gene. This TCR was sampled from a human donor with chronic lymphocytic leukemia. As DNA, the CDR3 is TGTGCCAGCACTTACGCGGAAGAGACCCAGTACTTC. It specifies CASTYAEETQYF. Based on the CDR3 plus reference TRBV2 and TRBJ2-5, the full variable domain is EPEVTQTPSHQVTQMGQEVILRCVPISNHLYFYWYRQILGQKVEFLVSFYNNEISEKSEIFDDQFSVERPDGSNFTLKIRSTKLEDSAMYFCASTYAEETQYFGPGTRLLVL.